Here is one T cell receptor beta chain with its context. Its antigen is currently unknown. The PCR used 60 Vbeta and 13 Jbeta primers. This table comes from immunoSEQ multiplex PCR, and its TCRdb copy is limited to in-frame clones, with some not included. The sample includes approximately 130,000 clones, about 81% of them seen just once. The CDR3 has 15 amino acids. The germline V and J ends were trimmed by 4 bases and 0 bases, with 13 bases remaining between them. The V gene's germline CDR1 is SGDLS and CDR2 YYNGEE. The sample is drawn from a study of cytomegalovirus exposure and HLA in healthy donors. Study summary: Most donors, roughly 77% of a few hundred genotyped, fell in the Caucasian-associated ancestry cluster. Regarding the study as a whole: In a later analysis, a missense DCLRE1C variant was linked to TCR beta V- and J-gene trimming. It was taken for granted in presence/absence analyses that sequencing depth across donors was roughly uniform.

The rearrangement joins TRBV9 to TRBJ1-2; perhaps TRBD1 as D (6 bases). Sequencing used PBMCs. This sequence originates from a woman aged 40 to 50 in good health and CMV-seropositive. CDR3 in DNA: TGTGCCAGCAGCCAAACCTACAGGGCTAACTATGGCTACACCTTC. The encoded protein is CASSQTYRANYGYTF.